This T cell receptor beta chain was sequenced in a study of blood T cells in healthy people across ages. It was around 10 milliliters of peripheral blood that were drawn from each donor. Trimming shortened V by 7 bases and J by 6 bases, and 18 bases separated the two germline ends. Germline values: CDR1 DFQATT, CDR2 SNEGSKA (reference sequence). The CDR3 contains 14 residues. With a J-beta primer mix and a sample-barcoded 5' primer, a second PCR ran about 6 to 11 cycles. TCRdb re-called the 5' RACE reads with MiXCR, one entry per CDR3 protein. The sample consists of nearly 800,000 distinct CDR3 sequences, 25% of them appearing once. The data were also submitted as part of a second study, on T cells of mothers and their children.

The material sequenced was blood. The clonotype was recovered from a boy aged 5-17 years in good health. The J gene is TRBJ1-4, the V gene TRBV20-1, with D perhaps matching TRBD1 (5 bases). DNA for the CDR3: TGCAGTGTCACACCCCGACAGTTCGATGAAAAACTGTTTTTT. Its translation: CSVTPRQFDEKLFF.